The 26 T cell receptor beta chains below were found in one sample sequenced in a study of blood T cells in healthy people across ages. Primers used in a second PCR of roughly 6 to 11 cycles were a sample-barcoded 5' primer and a J-beta primer mix. TCRdb analysed the 5' RACE reads with MiXCR anew, one entry per CDR3 protein. The sample includes about 800,000 distinct CDR3 sequences, nearly 60% of them seen just once. The sample comprised blood. The receptors shown here come from a man aged 30 to 39 in good health.

The genes are TRBV24-1 and TRBJ2-7; no definite D call. With 5 bases removed from V and 4 bases from J, the gap between germline ends came to 11 bases. CDR3 length equals 13 residues. CDR1 and CDR2 (germline): KGHDR, SFDVKD. In DNA form, the CDR3 reads TGTGCCACCAGTGGCGGAGCTATGTACGAGCAGTACTTC. It translates to CATSGGAMYEQYF.

The gene calls are TRBV20-1 and TRBJ1-1, with a weak D call TRBD1 (6 bases). Germline V lookup: CDR1 DFQATT, CDR2 SNEGSKA (reference sequence). The CDR3 runs to 13 residues. The V end was cut by 3 bases, the J end by 0 bases, with 8 bases between. The CDR3 sequence is CSASQGMNTEAFF. CDR3 nucleotide sequence: TGCAGTGCTAGTCAGGGGATGAACACTGAAGCTTTCTTT.

The genes are TRBV18 and TRBJ1-5; TRBD1 matches at 7 bases. This CDR3 comprises 16 residues. CDR1 and CDR2 (germline): KGHSH, LQKENI. The J segment lost 4 bases and the V segment lost 2 bases, leaving 8 bases of the junction unmatched. The CDR3 coding sequence is TGTGCCAGCTCACCAGCTTCGGGGACAGCTAATCAGCCCCAGCATTTT. Protein: CASSPASGTANQPQHF.

The genes are TRBV11-1 and TRBJ2-3; the D gene is possibly TRBD1 (6 bases). The CDR3 is 16 residues long. Germline V gives CDR1 SGHAT, CDR2 FQDESV (reference sequence). V lost 5 bases and J 2 bases, leaving 17 bases between the germline ends. The CDR3 loop reads CASSPRDTVFTDTQYF. The CDR3 DNA follows: TGTGCCAGCAGCCCACGGGACACGGTATTCACAGATACGCAGTATTTT.

The rearrangement joins TRBV4-2 to TRBJ1-2, with 8 bases identical to TRBD1. This CDR3 spans 17 amino acids. V lost 0 bases to trimming and J lost 4 bases; unmatched junction nucleotides: 10. Germline V gene sequence: CDR1 LGHNA, CDR2 YNFKEQ. CDR3 loop: CASSQDSDRVLVYGYTF. CDR3 in DNA: TGTGCCAGCAGCCAAGACTCGGACAGGGTTTTGGTCTATGGCTACACCTTC.

This chain joins TRBV18 and TRBJ2-5; 7 nucleotides agree with TRBD1. V was clipped by 6 bases and J by 0 bases; unmatched bases: 4. CDR1 KGHSH and CDR2 LQKENI come from the germline V gene. The CDR3 sequence is 14 residues long. Here the CDR3 DNA reads TGTGCCAGCTCCATGGGGACAGACCAAGAGACCCAGTACTTC. Amino acid sequence: CASSMGTDQETQYF.

The chain links TRBV9 to TRBJ2-3; possible D gene TRBD1, 6 bases. V was shortened by 3 bases and J by 0 bases, with 11 bases between the two germline ends. This CDR3 has 15 amino acids. Germline V CDR1 and CDR2: SGDLS, YYNGEE. The CDR3 nucleotides are TGTGCCAGCAGCGCTTGGACAGATAGCACAGATACGCAGTATTTT. Translated: CASSAWTDSTDTQYF.

This clonotype was recorded a few times. The chain carries TRBV2 and TRBJ2-7; D may be TRBD2 (6 bases). The CDR3 has 14 amino acids. The germline V gene has CDR1 SNHLY and CDR2 FYNNEI. The V end was cut by 8 bases, the J end by 2 bases, with 16 bases between. CDR3 residues: CASRRWGDAYEQYF. CDR3 DNA: TGTGCCAGCCGTCGGTGGGGGGATGCCTACGAGCAGTACTTC.

V and J are TRBV4-2 and TRBJ1-5; TRBD1 might be the D (5 bases). CDR1 is LGHNA, CDR2 YNFKEQ, per germline. Trimming pared 2 bases from V and 5 bases from J, leaving 10 bases between. This CDR3 contains 14 residues. CDR3 nucleotides: TGTGCCAGCAGCCAACTCAGGGTTCATCAGCCCCAGCATTTT. This codes for CASSQLRVHQPQHF.

V is TRBV20-1 and J is TRBJ2-7; D remains ambiguous. Per the germline V gene, CDR1 is DFQATT and CDR2 is SNEGSKA (reference sequence). This CDR3 is built from 14 residues. Written as DNA, the CDR3 is TGCAGCGCCACGGGTCGACTCGGCTCTTACGAGCAGTACTTC. It yields the protein CSATGRLGSYEQYF.

The V gene is TRBV4-3, the J gene TRBJ2-7; 13 bases fit TRBD2. V was pared by 3 bases and J by 4 bases, with 6 bases of the junction left unmatched. There are 16 residues in the CDR3. Germline loops: CDR1 LGHNA, CDR2 YSLEER. CDR3 loop: CASSHTWTSGSYEQYF. CDR3 coding DNA: TGCGCCAGCAGCCATACCTGGACTAGCGGGAGTTACGAGCAGTACTTC.

The CDR3 bases are TGCAGCGTCCCCTTGCGGTGGGGTCTCACAGATACGCAGTATTTT. It translates to CSVPLRWGLTDTQYF. The V and J genes are TRBV29-1 and TRBJ2-3, with D unresolved. This CDR3 region has 15 residues. The V end lost 6 bases, the J end lost 2 bases, and 18 bases lay between the germline ends. Germline CDR1 SQVTM, CDR2 ANQGSEA.

A few counts support this clonotype. The rearrangement joins TRBV5-1 to TRBJ2-7; maybe TRBD1 (6 bases). V lost 4 bases and J lost 2, with 10 bases in between. Germline V CDR1 and CDR2: SGHRS, YFSETQ. The CDR3 is 13 residues long. CDR3 region: CASSGGQAYEQYF. CDR3 bases: TGCGCCAGCAGCGGGGGACAAGCCTACGAGCAGTACTTC.

In DNA form, the CDR3 reads TGTGCCAGCAGGGGGGAGTTTGAAAACATTCAGTACTTC. It specifies CASRGEFENIQYF. The rearrangement joins TRBV6-2 or TRBV6-3 to TRBJ2-4, with D perhaps being TRBD1 or TRBD2 (5 bases each). Germline CDR1 and CDR2: MNHEY and SVGEGT. The V gene lost 6 bases and the J gene lost 5 bases, with 11 bases spanning the gap. CDR3 length equals 13 residues.

This chain joins TRBV4-1 and TRBJ2-1; TRBD1 might be the D (6 bases). Per germline, CDR1 MGHRA and CDR2 YSYEKL. The germline V and J ends were trimmed by 5 bases and 8 bases, with 19 bases remaining between them. The CDR3 contains 15 residues. CDR3 nucleotides: TGCGCCAGCAGCTTCAGACAGGAGCTTTTCGATGAGCAGTTCTTC. This encodes CASSFRQELFDEQFF.

This chain joins TRBV5-1 and TRBJ1-4, with D maybe TRBD1 (6 bases). Germline CDR1 is SGHRS and CDR2 is YFSETQ. This CDR3 contains 16 residues. With 5 bases removed from V and 4 bases from J, the gap between germline ends came to 18 bases. The CDR3 sequence: CASRNGGGTFNEKLFF. For the CDR3, the DNA is TGCGCCAGCAGGAACGGGGGCGGAACCTTTAATGAAAAACTGTTTTTT.

This chain connects TRBV28 to TRBJ2-2; D gene uncertain. From germline, CDR1 is MDHEN and CDR2 SYDVKM. The CDR3 extends over 13 amino acids. V was cut by 5 bases and J by 5 bases, with 9 bases left in between. The CDR3 DNA follows: TGTGCCAGCAGTCTAACAGTGACCGGGGAGCTGTTTTTT. This codes for CASSLTVTGELFF.

This sequence joins TRBV9 and TRBJ2-1; the D is unclear. Trimming took off 0 bases at V and 0 bases at J, with 7 bases between the two ends. Germline CDR1 SGDLS, CDR2 YYNGEE. The length of the CDR3 is 15 residues. The CDR3 coding sequence is TGTGCCAGCAGCGTAGCGGAGCACTCCTACAATGAGCAGTTCTTC. This encodes CASSVAEHSYNEQFF.

This clonotype appeared once. The chain uses TRBV15 and TRBJ2-1; 7 nucleotides match TRBD2. The germline V gene encodes CDR1 LNHNV and CDR2 YYDKDF (reference sequence). The CDR3 extends over 13 amino acids. The CDR3 protein is CAASGTSYNEQFF. The CDR3, as DNA: TGTGCAGCTAGCGGTACATCCTACAATGAGCAGTTCTTC.

The sample holds a few counts of this clonotype. The V and J genes are TRBV9 and TRBJ2-7, with a weak D call TRBD1 (5 bases). V was shortened by 1 base and J by 5 bases, with 13 bases between the two germline ends. The CDR3 is 14 amino acids. Germline CDR1 SGDLS, CDR2 YYNGEE. This CDR3 is CASSVRQSLNEQYF. The CDR3 nucleotides are TGTGCCAGCAGCGTACGACAGTCCCTAAACGAGCAGTACTTC.

This chain uses TRBV15 with TRBJ1-2, with D maybe TRBD1 (5 bases). Between the trimmed V and J ends, which lost 1 base and 0 bases, there was a span of 9 bases. Per germline, CDR1 LNHNV and CDR2 YYDKDF (reference sequence). The CDR3 loop spans 15 amino acids. CDR3 sequence: CATSRVQGPNYGYTF. The DNA of the CDR3 is TGTGCCACCAGCAGAGTTCAGGGACCTAACTATGGCTACACCTTC.

The chain has TRBV7-2 and TRBJ2-1; 11 bases align to TRBD2. V dropped 6 bases and J dropped 6; count of bases not matched to a gene: 7. Germline loops: CDR1 SGHTA, CDR2 FQGNSA. This CDR3 comprises 15 residues. The CDR3 nucleotides read TGTGCCAGCAGTTACGACGGGACTAGCGGCAATGAGCAGTTCTTC. Its protein product is CASSYDGTSGNEQFF.

This clonotype has only a few counts. The rearrangement uses TRBV6-1 and TRBJ2-6; no clear D. The CDR3 length is 15 residues. Germline-derived CDR1 and CDR2 are MNHNS and SASEGT. The V gene lost 5 bases and the J gene lost 1 base, with 9 bases spanning the gap. This CDR3 reads CASSMGSSGANVLTF. The CDR3 DNA follows: TGTGCCAGCAGTATGGGCAGTTCTGGGGCCAACGTCCTGACTTTC.

A few counts support this clonotype. This rearrangement joins TRBV15 to TRBJ2-1; D remains unclear. Germline lookup yields CDR1 LNHNV and CDR2 YYDKDF (reference sequence). The length of the CDR3 is 15 residues. Trimming pared 1 base from V and 3 bases from J, leaving 10 bases between. CDR3 in amino acids: CATSRVRRDYNEQFF. The CDR3 DNA sequence: TGTGCCACCAGCAGAGTACGGAGAGACTACAATGAGCAGTTCTTC.

V and J are TRBV29-1 and TRBJ1-2; a weak D match, TRBD1 (5 bases). Per germline, CDR1 SQVTM and CDR2 ANQGSEA. The V end was cut by 1 base, the J end by 3 bases, with 18 bases between. This CDR3 comprises 16 residues. CDR3 in DNA: TGCAGCGTTGAAGGTGATCTGGAGGGGTCGGACTATGGCTACACCTTC. It specifies CSVEGDLEGSDYGYTF.

V and J are TRBV20-1 and TRBJ2-1; a weak D match, TRBD2 (5 bases). Germline CDR1 is DFQATT and CDR2 is SNEGSKA (reference sequence). This CDR3 region has 15 residues. The V end lost 0 bases, the J end lost 0 bases, and 9 bases lay between the germline ends. CDR3 DNA sequence: TGCAGTGCTAGAGACGGGAAAGGCTCCTACAATGAGCAGTTCTTC. This sequence encodes CSARDGKGSYNEQFF.